This T cell receptor (beta chain) was identified in a study of shared clonotypes between healthy human individuals. Study-wide context: CD4 naive cells filled three plates per donor, CD4 memory three, CD8 naive two and CD8 memory one.

A word on this clone: The antigen is not known.

V shed 4 bases and J shed 8 bases, with 17 bases lying between them. Germline V gives CDR1 MNHEY, CDR2 SVGAGI. This CDR3 spans 15 amino acids. The protocol was immunoSEQ multiplex PCR, while the TCRdb copy is restricted to in-frame clones and leaves out a portion. The sample holds roughly 680,000 clones, over 60% seen once. Study-wide results and limits: Across subsets, estimated richness was generally greater for naive than for memory populations. Sharing across several donors was seen in about 5% of naive CD4 clonotypes.

Investigators divided CD4+ cells into CD45RA+ naive and CD45RA-negative memory subsets. The sample comprised memory CD4+ T cells sorted from blood. Regarding subset: CD45RA-negative fraction. The clonotype originates from a woman aged 25 to 45 in good health. The rearrangement links TRBV6-5 to TRBJ2-2, with TRBD2 as a possible D gene (5 bases). In DNA form, the CDR3 reads TGTGCCAGCAGTTTAGCGATCTTGGGGTGGGGGGAGCTGTTTTTT. Protein: CASSLAILGWGELFF.